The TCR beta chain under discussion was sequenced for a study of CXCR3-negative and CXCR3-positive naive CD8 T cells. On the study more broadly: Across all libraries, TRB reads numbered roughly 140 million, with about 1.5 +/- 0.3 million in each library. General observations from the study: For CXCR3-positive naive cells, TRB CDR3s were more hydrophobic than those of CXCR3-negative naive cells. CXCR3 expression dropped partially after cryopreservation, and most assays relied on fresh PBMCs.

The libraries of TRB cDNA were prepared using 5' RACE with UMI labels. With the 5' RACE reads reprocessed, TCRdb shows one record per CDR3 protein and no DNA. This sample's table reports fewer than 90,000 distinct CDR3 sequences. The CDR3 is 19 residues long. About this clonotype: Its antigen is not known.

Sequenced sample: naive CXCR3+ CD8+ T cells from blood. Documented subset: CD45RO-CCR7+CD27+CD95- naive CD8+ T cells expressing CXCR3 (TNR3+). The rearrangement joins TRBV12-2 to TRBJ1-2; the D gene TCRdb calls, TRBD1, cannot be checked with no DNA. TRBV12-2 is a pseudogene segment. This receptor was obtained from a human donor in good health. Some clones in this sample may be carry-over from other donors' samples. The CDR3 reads CASRLIIVVPQGRSYGYTF.